The 3 T cell receptor beta chains given below trace back to one sample, sequenced in a study of blood T cell repertoires in COVID-19. Here immunoSEQ multiplex PCR was the method, and the copy in TCRdb shows in-frame clones only, minus some. Found here are 250,000 to 400,000 clones, under 90% of them singletons; the top ten hold 2.5% to 3.5%. Specimen: peripheral blood. The receptors stem from a woman in her twenties or thirties with COVID-19, enrolled during active disease.

This rearrangement joins TRBV10-3 to TRBJ2-6, with D possibly TRBD1 on 5 matching bases. Germline V gives CDR1 ENHRY, CDR2 SYGVKD. The V gene lost 2 bases and the J gene lost 4 bases, with 15 bases spanning the gap. The CDR3 is made up of 17 amino acids. The CDR3 nucleotides are TGTGCCATCAGTGAGCCGAACAGGCTGGAGGGGGCCAACGTCCTGACTTTC. Translated: CAISEPNRLEGANVLTF.

The genes are TRBV19 and TRBJ1-5; 7 nucleotides agree with TRBD1. The V gene end was trimmed by 7 bases and the J gene end by 3 bases; junction bases not matched to a gene: 9. The CDR3 length is 15 residues. The germline V gene encodes CDR1 LNHDA and CDR2 SQIVND (reference sequence). CDR3 DNA sequence: TGTGCCAGTAACGCGGGACAGCTCATCAATCAGCCCCAGCATTTT. It encodes CASNAGQLINQPQHF. The full variable domain, its missing parts supplied by reference TRBV19 and TRBJ1-5, is DGGITQSPKYLFRKEGQNVTLSCEQNLNHDAMYWYRQDPGQGLRLIYYSQIVNDFQKGDIAEGYSVSREKKESFPLTVTSAQKNPTAFYLCASNAGQLINQPQHFGDGTRLSIL.

Only a few counts were recorded for this clone. The chain couples TRBV7-2 to TRBJ1-5, with 8 nucleotides matching TRBD1. CDR1 SGHTA and CDR2 FQGNSA come from the germline V gene. CDR3 length: 15 residues. The trim removed 3 bases at V and 2 bases at J, leaving 3 bases unmatched. As DNA, the CDR3 is TGTGCCAGCAGCTTTGCGGGACAGGGCAATCAGCCCCAGCATTTT. This sequence encodes CASSFAGQGNQPQHF.